Reported below is one T cell receptor (beta chain). This record belongs to a study of T cell repertoires in aging, cancer and after chemotherapy. A mixed TRB-A/B primer pool amplified rearranged TRB by multiplex touch-down PCR. TCRdb independently ran MiXCR on the multiplex PCR reads; one entry per CDR3 protein. The data show roughly 10,000 distinct CDR3 sequences, about 35% seen once. Peripheral blood genomic DNA, not sorted cells or RNA, was the template. Trimming removed 4 bases from V and 0 bases from J, with 13 bases in between. This CDR3 region has 16 residues. CDR1 and CDR2 (germline): SQVTM, ANQGSEA.

This receptor was obtained from a human donor in good health. The chain uses TRBV29-1 and TRBJ2-6; possible D gene TRBD1, 6 bases. Sequencing was carried out using blood. CDR3 coding DNA: TGCAGCGTTGTTAGGGACACCGACTCTGGGGCCAACGTCCTGACTTTC. Residues: CSVVRDTDSGANVLTF.